This T cell receptor beta chain emerged from a study of control samples from healthy donors and cancer patients. This clone was detected only once. The protocol was immunoSEQ multiplex PCR, while the TCRdb copy is restricted to in-frame clones and leaves out a portion. Seen here are around 84,000 clones, roughly nine tenths observed once, and the top ten hold around a sixth. CDR3 size: 15 residues. In germline, CDR1 is SGHRS, CDR2 YFSETQ. V was cut by 4 bases and J by 1 base, with 14 bases left in between. V usage is TRBV5-1 and J usage is TRBJ1-1; tentatively, D is TRBD1 (6 bases). What was sequenced was blood. This receptor was taken from a man aged 25 to 40 in good health. The CDR3 DNA follows: TGCGCCAGCAGCCCGGGGGGCGGGGGGAACACTGAAGCTTTCTTT. This codes for CASSPGGGGNTEAFF.